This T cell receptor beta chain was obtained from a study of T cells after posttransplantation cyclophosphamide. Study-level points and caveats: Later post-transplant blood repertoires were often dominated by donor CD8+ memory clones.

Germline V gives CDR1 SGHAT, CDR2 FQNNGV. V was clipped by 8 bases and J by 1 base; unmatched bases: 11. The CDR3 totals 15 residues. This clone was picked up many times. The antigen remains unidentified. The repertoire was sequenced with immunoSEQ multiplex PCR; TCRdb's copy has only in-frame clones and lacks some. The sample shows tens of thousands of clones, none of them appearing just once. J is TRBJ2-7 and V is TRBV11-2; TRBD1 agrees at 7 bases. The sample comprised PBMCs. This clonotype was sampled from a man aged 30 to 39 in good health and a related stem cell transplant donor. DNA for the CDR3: TGTGCCAGCGCCCGAGGGGGACAGCTTTCCTACGAGCAGTACTTC. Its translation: CASARGGQLSYEQYF.